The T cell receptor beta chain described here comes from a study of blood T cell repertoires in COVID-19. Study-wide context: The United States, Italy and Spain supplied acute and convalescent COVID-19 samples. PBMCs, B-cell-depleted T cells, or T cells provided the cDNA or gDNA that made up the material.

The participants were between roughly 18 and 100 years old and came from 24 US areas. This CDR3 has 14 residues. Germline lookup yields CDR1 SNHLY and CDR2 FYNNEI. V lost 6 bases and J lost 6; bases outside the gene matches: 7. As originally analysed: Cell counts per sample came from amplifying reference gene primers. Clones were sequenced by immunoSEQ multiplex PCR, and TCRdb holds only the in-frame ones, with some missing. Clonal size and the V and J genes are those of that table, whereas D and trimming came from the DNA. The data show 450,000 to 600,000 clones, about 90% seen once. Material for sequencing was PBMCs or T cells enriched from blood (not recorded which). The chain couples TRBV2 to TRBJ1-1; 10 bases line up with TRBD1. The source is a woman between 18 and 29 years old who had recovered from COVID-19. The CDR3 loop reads CASRGGQGISEAFF. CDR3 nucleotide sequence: TGTGCCAGCAGGGGGGGACAGGGGATCTCTGAAGCTTTCTTT.